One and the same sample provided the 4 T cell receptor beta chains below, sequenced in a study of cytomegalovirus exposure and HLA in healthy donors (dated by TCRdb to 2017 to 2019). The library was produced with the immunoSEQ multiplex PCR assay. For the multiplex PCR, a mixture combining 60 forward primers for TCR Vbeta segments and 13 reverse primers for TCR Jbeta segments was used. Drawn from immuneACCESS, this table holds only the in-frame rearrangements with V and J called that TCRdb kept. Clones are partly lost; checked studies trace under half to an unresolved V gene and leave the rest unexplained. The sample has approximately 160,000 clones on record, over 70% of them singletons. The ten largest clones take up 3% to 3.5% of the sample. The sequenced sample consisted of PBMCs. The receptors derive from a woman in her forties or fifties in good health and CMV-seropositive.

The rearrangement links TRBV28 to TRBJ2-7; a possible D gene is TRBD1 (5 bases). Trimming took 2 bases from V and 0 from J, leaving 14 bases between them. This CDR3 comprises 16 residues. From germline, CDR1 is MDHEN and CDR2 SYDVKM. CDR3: CASSLPRQGFSYEQYF. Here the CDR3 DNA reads TGTGCCAGCAGTTTACCTCGCCAGGGTTTCTCCTACGAGCAGTACTTC. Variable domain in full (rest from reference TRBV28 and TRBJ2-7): DVKVTQSSRYLVKRTGEKVFLECVQDMDHENMFWYRQDPGLGLRLIYFSYDVKMKEKGDIPEGYSVSREKKERFSLILESASTNQTSMYLCASSLPRQGFSYEQYFGPGTRLTVT.

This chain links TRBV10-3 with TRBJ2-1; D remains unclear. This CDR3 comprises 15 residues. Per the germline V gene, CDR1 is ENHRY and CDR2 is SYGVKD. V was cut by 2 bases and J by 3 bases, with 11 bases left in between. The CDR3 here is CAISEVSGVYNEQFF. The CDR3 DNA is TGTGCCATCAGTGAGGTCTCGGGTGTCTACAATGAGCAGTTCTTC.

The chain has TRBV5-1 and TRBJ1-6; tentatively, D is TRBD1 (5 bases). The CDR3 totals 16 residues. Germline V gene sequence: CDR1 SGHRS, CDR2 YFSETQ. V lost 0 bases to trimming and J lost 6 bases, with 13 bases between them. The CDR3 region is CASSLGDGGINSPLHF. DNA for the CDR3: TGCGCCAGCAGCTTGGGGGACGGGGGGATTAATTCACCCCTCCACTTT.

CDR3 bases: TGTGCCACCAGCAGAGGCGGGACAGGTATAGATGGCTACACCTTC. Translating it yields CATSRGGTGIDGYTF. The gene calls are TRBV15 and TRBJ1-2; TRBD1 aligns across 8 bases. Germline CDR1 is LNHNV and CDR2 is YYDKDF (reference sequence). The CDR3 extends over 15 amino acids. V lost 1 base, J lost 6 bases, and 7 bases stayed unmatched.